This T cell receptor beta chain was recovered during a study of type 1 and type 2 diabetes patients. Study details: The cohort mixed type 1 diabetes, type 2 diabetes and nondiabetic donors. The study, taken as a whole, reports: V and J gene usage correlated at about 0.97 between type 2 diabetes and control samples.

As to this clonotype: Its antigen remains unknown.

Amplification started from genomic DNA. Amplification of the beta chain CDR3 used 30 forward and 13 reverse multiplex primers. Via MiXCR, TCRdb re-called the multiplex PCR reads, giving one row per CDR3 protein. Of more than 250,000 distinct CDR3 sequences listed, 45% to 60% are singletons. The CDR3 sequence is 14 residues long. J was trimmed by 3 bases and V by 7 bases; bases with no gene match: 4. Germline lookup yields CDR1 SNHLY and CDR2 FYNNEI. The sample was peripheral blood mononuclear cells (PBMCs). The receptor was derived from a man between 18 and 29 years old with type 2 diabetes. J is TRBJ1-4 and V is TRBV2, with TRBD1 identical over 8 bases. CDR3 DNA sequence: TGTGCCAGCAAGGAGACAGGGGCTAATGAAAAACTGTTTTTT. The encoded protein is CASKETGANEKLFF.